Here is one TCR beta chain with its context. A single base separates this from a much larger clone, so it may be a read error. Participant age was roughly 18 to 100 years, and participants resided in fewer than 25 US areas. All recovered Cohort 3 donors got two negative PCRs, got clearance, or saw symptom resolution. The data were obtained in a study of blood T cell repertoires in COVID-19. Study at large: The study drew acute and convalescent COVID-19 samples from the United States, Italy and Spain. T cells, B-cell-depleted T cells, or PBMCs provided the cDNA or gDNA that served as material.

Profiled with immunoSEQ multiplex PCR; TCRdb holds only in-frame clones, not every one. There are about 170,000 clones in the sample; approximately 90% occur only once, and approximately 0.8% lies in the top ten. CDR3 length: 13 residues. Germline CDR1 and CDR2: SGHAT and FQDESV (reference sequence). The junction had 0 bases not matched to a gene; V was cut back by 2 bases and J by 2 bases. V gene TRBV11-1 combines with J gene TRBJ2-7; 7 bases match TRBD1. The TCR sequence derives from a woman in her late teens or twenties who had recovered from COVID-19. The sequenced material came from PBMCs or T cells enriched from blood (not recorded which). The CDR3 DNA reads as TGTGCCAGCAGCTTAACAGGGGCCTACGAGCAGTACTTC. Amino acid sequence: CASSLTGAYEQYF.